This TCR beta chain was documented in a study of blood T cell repertoires in COVID-19. For the study at large: Samples representing acute and convalescent COVID-19 were sourced from the United States, Italy and Spain. In each case, the material was cDNA or gDNA derived from T cells, B-cell-depleted T cells, or PBMCs.

Original processing notes: For nucleated cells, counts were estimated from reference gene primer amplification. The table came from immunoSEQ multiplex PCR; TCRdb's copy has only in-frame clones and leaves some out. From that table come the V and J calls and clone size; the DNA was used to work out D and trimming. The sample holds 80,000 to 100,000 clones, about 91% seen once. Between the trimmed V and J ends, which lost 6 bases and 7 bases, there was a span of 16 bases. Germline assignment: CDR1 SNHLY and CDR2 FYNNEI. This CDR3 is built from 14 residues. The rearrangement joins TRBV2 to TRBJ2-1, with D tentatively TRBD1 (6 bases). The clonotype originates from a human donor with active COVID-19. The donor label of this sample is uncertain. The specimen was peripheral blood. CDR3 protein: CASSGRQGWNEQFF. The DNA of the CDR3 is TGTGCCAGCAGCGGCCGGCAGGGGTGGAATGAGCAGTTCTTC.